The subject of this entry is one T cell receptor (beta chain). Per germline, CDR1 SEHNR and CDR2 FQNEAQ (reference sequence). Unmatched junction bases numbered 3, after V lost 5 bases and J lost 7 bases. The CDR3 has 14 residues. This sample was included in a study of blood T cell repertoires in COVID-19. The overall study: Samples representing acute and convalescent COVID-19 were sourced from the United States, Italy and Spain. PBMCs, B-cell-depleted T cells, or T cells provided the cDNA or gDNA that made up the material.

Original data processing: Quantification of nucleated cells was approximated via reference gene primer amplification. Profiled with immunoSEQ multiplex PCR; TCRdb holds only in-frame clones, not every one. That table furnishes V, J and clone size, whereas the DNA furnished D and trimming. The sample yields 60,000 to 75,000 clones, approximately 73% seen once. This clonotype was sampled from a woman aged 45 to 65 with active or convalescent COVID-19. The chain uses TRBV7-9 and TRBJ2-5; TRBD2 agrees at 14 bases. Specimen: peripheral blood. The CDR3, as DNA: TGTGCCAGCAGCCCGGGACTAGCGGGAGTGACCCAGTACTTC. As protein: CASSPGLAGVTQYF.